These 15 T cell receptor beta chains were all obtained from the same sample, sequenced in a study of T-cell reconstitution after alpha-beta-depleted transplantation in children. As it was prepared, the TCRbeta library received unique molecular identifiers. A single record per CDR3 protein comes from TCRdb applying MiXCR to the PCR reads. The sample yields 500,000 to 600,000 distinct CDR3 sequences, 18% seen once. This sample comprised PBMCs from the stem cell graft donor, obtained from the stem cell graft. These receptors came from a human donor who donated a stem cell graft to a child with acute lymphoblastic leukemia.

The rearrangement joins TRBV12-3 or TRBV12-4 to TRBJ2-7; 7 bases are shared with TRBD1. Trimming at V came to 7 bases and at J to 3 bases, leaving 9 bases not matched to a gene. The CDR3 totals 14 residues. The CDR3 region has the DNA TGTGCCAGCACCCCTTCGACAGGGTTCTACGAGCAGTACTTC. The encoded protein is CASTPSTGFYEQYF.

The V gene is TRBV5-1, the J gene TRBJ2-3; D is unclear. Germline lookup yields CDR1 SGHRS and CDR2 YFSETQ. V was cut by 0 bases and J by 2 bases, with 7 bases left in between. The CDR3 extends over 14 amino acids. This CDR3 reads CASSLEQSTDTQYF. The CDR3 coding sequence is TGCGCCAGCAGCTTGGAACAGTCCACAGATACGCAGTATTTT.

V is TRBV12-3 or TRBV12-4 and J is TRBJ2-5, with 10 bases aligning to TRBD2. Trimming at V came to 6 bases and at J to 5 bases, leaving 15 bases not matched to a gene. The CDR3 runs to 17 residues. The CDR3 DNA follows: TGTGCCAGCAGCCCCACCTCGGGGCTAGCGGGAGTGGAGACCCAGTACTTC. Its protein is CASSPTSGLAGVETQYF.

The chain is built from TRBV12-3 or TRBV12-4 and TRBJ1-1, with a weak D call TRBD1 (5 bases). Trimming took 2 bases from V and 3 from J, leaving 16 bases between them. The CDR3 spans 16 residues. The chain's CDR3 is CASSLSAGWLDTEAFF. Written as DNA, the CDR3 is TGTGCCAGCAGTTTATCGGCAGGGTGGTTGGACACTGAAGCTTTCTTT.

In this sample, this clonotype turned up a few times. The chain uses TRBV27 and TRBJ2-1, with 10 bases lining up with TRBD2. This CDR3 has 16 amino acids. Germline V gene data show CDR1 as MNHEY and CDR2 as SMNVEV (reference sequence). The V gene end was trimmed by 6 bases and the J gene end by 6 bases; junction bases not matched to a gene: 11. The CDR3 is CASSDLLAGPGNEQFF. In DNA, the CDR3 is TGTGCCAGCAGCGACCTACTAGCGGGGCCTGGCAATGAGCAGTTCTTC.

This clonotype was counted between two and nine times. The rearrangement uses TRBV11-2 and TRBJ1-6; TRBD1 matches 7 bases. The CDR3 spans 15 residues. Trimming cost V 3 bases and J 9 bases; bases outside gene matches: 8. The germline V gene encodes CDR1 SGHAT and CDR2 FQNNGV. The CDR3 region has the DNA TGTGCCAGCAGCTTTACGACAGGGCTATCTTCACCCCTCCACTTT. It specifies CASSFTTGLSSPLHF.

The chain combines TRBV7-9 with TRBJ1-1; 8 nucleotides line up with TRBD1. This CDR3 region has 14 residues. CDR1 is SEHNR, CDR2 FQNEAQ, per germline (reference sequence). The junction had 9 bases not matched to a gene; V was cut back by 8 bases and J by 4 bases. As DNA, the CDR3 is TGTGCCAGCGCGGGCAGGGGGCGAGGCACTGAAGCTTTCTTT. The encoded protein is CASAGRGRGTEAFF.

This clonotype was found a few times. CDR3 DNA sequence: TGTGCCAGCAGTTTATTTGCCGGAACAGATACGCAGTATTTT. Its translation is CASSLFAGTDTQYF. V usage is TRBV27 and J usage is TRBJ2-3; D unclear. Trimming took 1 base from V and 3 from J, leaving 8 bases between them. The CDR3 loop spans 14 amino acids. The germline CDR1 and CDR2 sequences are MNHEY and SMNVEV (reference sequence).

The V gene is TRBV2, the J gene TRBJ2-5, with unresolved D. V gave up 8 bases and J gave up 3 bases, with 13 bases separating them. This CDR3 is built from 13 residues. Germline V lookup: CDR1 SNHLY, CDR2 FYNNEI. The CDR3 loop reads CASLRTVEETQYF. CDR3 bases: TGTGCCAGCTTAAGGACGGTGGAAGAGACCCAGTACTTC.

This chain joins TRBV12-3 or TRBV12-4 and TRBJ2-7; D remains unclear. This CDR3 is 12 amino acids long. Trimming left V 4 bases short and J 6 bases short, with 10 bases between. The CDR3 loop reads CASSSGIIEQYF. The CDR3 coding sequence is TGTGCCAGCAGTTCTGGGATAATCGAGCAGTACTTC.

This clonotype came up a few times. The rearrangement joins TRBV11-2 to TRBJ2-7, with D possibly matching TRBD2 (6 bases). The length of the CDR3 is 14 residues. Germline CDR1 reads SGHAT; CDR2 reads FQNNGV. V lost 7 bases, J lost 2 bases, and 15 bases lay in between. The CDR3 here is CASTFSEGPYEQYF. In DNA form, the CDR3 reads TGTGCCAGCACCTTTTCGGAGGGACCCTACGAGCAGTACTTC.

The chain couples TRBV5-1 to TRBJ2-2; D possibly corresponds to TRBD2 (6 bases). This CDR3 is built from 17 residues. Trimming removed 1 base from V and 2 bases from J, with 15 bases in between. Germline V CDR1 and CDR2: SGHRS, YFSETQ. This CDR3 is CASSLNRGGANTGELFF. Here the CDR3 DNA reads TGCGCCAGCAGCTTGAATCGGGGAGGAGCAAACACCGGGGAGCTGTTTTTT.

The chain recombines TRBV10-3 with TRBJ1-1; D is undetermined. This CDR3 spans 16 amino acids. Germline V gives CDR1 ENHRY, CDR2 SYGVKD. The V end was cut by 7 bases, the J end by 1 base, with 19 bases between. The CDR3 DNA is TGTGCCATCACCCCTGGGGTGGTTTGGAGGAACACTGAAGCTTTCTTT. Its translation: CAITPGVVWRNTEAFF.

There are many counts of this clonotype. This chain links TRBV5-1 with TRBJ2-1, with D perhaps matching TRBD2 (6 bases). V gave up 0 bases and J gave up 4 bases, with 11 bases separating them. There are 15 residues in the CDR3. Germline V CDR1 and CDR2: SGHRS, YFSETQ. The chain's CDR3 is CASSLDGSLYNEQFF. The DNA of the CDR3 is TGCGCCAGCAGCTTGGACGGGAGCCTTTACAATGAGCAGTTCTTC. Together with reference TRBV5-1 and TRBJ2-1, the CDR3 gives the full variable domain: KAGVTQTPRYLIKTRGQQVTLSCSPISGHRSVSWYQQTPGQGLQFLFEYFSETQRNKGNFPGRFSGRQFSNSRSEMNVSTLELGDSALYLCASSLDGSLYNEQFFGPGTRLTVL.

The rearrangement links TRBV11-2 to TRBJ1-1; D may be TRBD1 (5 bases). The CDR3 is 11 amino acids. Germline values: CDR1 SGHAT, CDR2 FQNNGV. Trimming cost V 5 bases and J 11 bases, with 12 bases left between them. CDR3 sequence reads: CASSPRGGAFF. The CDR3 DNA is TGTGCCAGCAGCCCTCGTGGGGGGGCTTTCTTT.